This TCR beta chain was obtained from a study of CD4 T cells in relation to SARS-CoV-2 and coronaviruses. Profiling relied on immunoSEQ multiplex PCR, and the TCRdb table lists in-frame clones only, not all of them. The sample records tens of thousands of clones, just over 65% being singletons. The unexposed donors gave CD4+ T cells in about 2010-2018, prior to COVID-19. After more than eight days of culture, CD4+ T cells were isolated. Unexposed-donor CD4+ T cells were probed with SARS-CoV-2 S/N and four cold-coronavirus spikes, cells permitting. Concerning this clone: Its specificity is unknown.

The CDR3 covers 15 residues. Germline-derived CDR1 and CDR2 are LGHNA and YSLEER. Trimming pared 0 bases from V and 3 bases from J, leaving 8 bases between. This rearrangement joins TRBV4-3 to TRBJ1-4; unclear D gene. Sample: CD4+ T cells from PBMCs, cultured in vitro. The sequence came from a human donor in good health. The chain's CDR3 is CASSQDLESNEKLFF. The CDR3, as DNA: TGCGCCAGCAGCCAAGATTTGGAGTCTAATGAAAAACTGTTTTTT.